This T cell receptor (beta chain) emerged from a study of CD8+ T cells in alopecia areata. As for treatment: oral pan-JAK inhibitor, 5-10 mg twice daily. Findings of the study overall: Numerous clones, expanded in lesions, remained in scalp and blood during tofacitinib. Lesional scalp exceeded normal scalp in clonality, especially in alopecia totalis/universalis.

With respect to this clone: Its antigen is undetermined.

Germline V gene sequence: CDR1 MNHNS, CDR2 SASEGT. The CDR3 has 15 residues. V was clipped by 4 bases and J by 0 bases, with 13 bases between them. RNA was extracted and reverse transcribed into cDNA as the sequencing template. Clones were read by immunoSEQ multiplex PCR, and TCRdb kept only the in-frame ones, dropping some. The sample holds 180,000 or so clones, 45% to 60% seen once. The starting material was CD8+ T cells sorted from blood, obtained at roughly week 52, from a patient treated with tofacitinib. The genes are TRBV6-1 and TRBJ2-7; weak D call: TRBD1 (6 bases). This TCR was recovered from a human donor with alopecia areata. Written as DNA, the CDR3 is TGTGCCAGCAGTGCACCCCGGGACAACTCCTACGAGCAGTACTTC. Translating it yields CASSAPRDNSYEQYF.